Presented here are 9 T cell receptor beta chains from one specimen sequenced in a study of response to subunit inactivated influenza vaccine (dated by TCRdb to the late 2010s). The protocol used for the library was RT-PCR. Sequencing was performed on an Illumina HiSeq 2500. Clones were called with MiXCR by TCRdb after fastp trimmed the public reads at Q25, and only in-frame beta chains were retained. Identical CDR3 proteins give one entry, which carries the most common genes and DNA. The sample contains more than 450,000 distinct CDR3 sequences, about 7.6% of them found a single time. The biggest ten clones account for under 15% of the sample. Sequencing used PBMCs from blood, obtained less than 30 months after vaccination. The receptors come from a man between 50 and 75 years old who received an inactivated influenza vaccine. Donor details come from another sample of the same person, matched by shared clones.

In this sample, this clonotype turned up a few times. This chain joins TRBV27 and TRBJ2-5; TRBD1 might be the D (6 bases). V was pared by 10 bases and J by 7 bases, with 22 bases between. The CDR3 sequence is 14 residues long. The germline V gene encodes CDR1 MNHEY and CDR2 SMNVEV (reference sequence). The CDR3 sequence is CATKETTGLATQYF. The CDR3 DNA follows: TGTGCCACCAAAGAGACCACAGGGTTGGCGACCCAGTACTTC.

This clonotype has a handful of counts. The chain couples TRBV7-2 to TRBJ1-1; D may be TRBD1 (5 bases). Germline lookup yields CDR1 SGHTA and CDR2 FQGNSA. V lost 6 bases, J lost 7 bases, and 15 bases lay in between. This CDR3 comprises 13 residues. The CDR3, as DNA: TGTGCCAGCAGTAGGGGACGGGAAGGTGAAGCTTTCTTT. It translates to CASSRGREGEAFF. Based on the CDR3 plus reference TRBV7-2 and TRBJ1-1, the full variable domain is GAGVSQSPSNKVTEKGKDVELRCDPISGHTALYWYRQSLGQGLEFLIYFQGNSAPDKSGLPSDRFSAERTGGSVSTLTIQRTQQEDSAVYLCASSRGREGEAFFGQGTRLTVV.

J is TRBJ2-2 and V is TRBV4-2; D is perhaps TRBD1 (5 bases). V was pared by 0 bases and J by 3 bases, with 14 bases between. This CDR3 has 17 amino acids. Germline CDR1 and CDR2: LGHNA and YNFKEQ. CDR3 region: CASSQDAQGRDTGELFF. The CDR3 DNA reads TGTGCCAGCAGCCAAGATGCGCAGGGTAGGGACACCGGGGAGCTGTTTTTT.

Turning to this clonotype: It may be a read error: a sequence one base away is much more abundant. This chain links TRBV29-1 with TRBJ2-1; tentative D call: TRBD1 (5 bases). In germline, CDR1 is SQVTM, CDR2 ANQGSEA. CDR3 length: 17 amino acids. DNA for the CDR3: TGCAGCGTTGAAGAGCCCCTGGACATGAGCTCCTACGATGAGCAGTTCTTC. Protein product: CSVEEPLDMSSYDEQFF.

This chain uses TRBV20-1 with TRBJ2-3; D not certain. V lost 5 bases and J lost 0, with 9 bases in between. Germline V lookup: CDR1 DFQATT, CDR2 SNEGSKA (reference sequence). The length of the CDR3 is 13 residues. Here the CDR3 reads CSARTRSTDTQYF. The CDR3 DNA reads as TGCAGTGCTCGGACCAGAAGCACAGATACGCAGTATTTT.

In regard to this clonotype: A read error may produce the germline difference seen at one junction end. This chain links TRBV12-3 or TRBV12-4 with TRBJ2-1; weak D call: TRBD2 (6 bases). CDR3 length: 13 residues. The CDR3 here is CSSRGTSPQRQFF. As DNA, the CDR3 is TGTTCCAGCAGAGGGACTTCCCCCCAAAGGCAGTTCTTC.

This clonotype showed up just a few times. The chain joins TRBV10-3 to TRBJ1-4; D call uncertain. Between the trimmed V and J ends, which lost 2 bases and 4 bases, there was a span of 2 bases. Germline assignment: CDR1 ENHRY and CDR2 SYGVKD. The CDR3 length is 12 residues. The CDR3 DNA reads TGTGCCATCAGTGAGCTTAATGAAAAACTGTTTTTT. As protein: CAISELNEKLFF.

This clonotype was counted at least ten times. CDR3 bases: TGTGCCAGCAGCAGACGGCATAGCAATCAGCCCCAGCATTTT. Encoded protein: CASSRRHSNQPQHF. The chain carries TRBV7-8 and TRBJ1-5; D call uncertain. The CDR3 covers 14 residues. In germline, CDR1 is SGHVS, CDR2 FQNEAQ. Between the trimmed V and J ends, which lost 5 bases and 0 bases, there was a span of 8 bases.

The V and J genes are TRBV6-2 or TRBV6-3 and TRBJ2-4; 8 nucleotides align to TRBD1. This CDR3 spans 15 amino acids. Looked up from germline, CDR1 is MNHEY and CDR2 is SVGEGT. V was clipped by 5 bases and J by 7 bases; unmatched bases: 10. Here the CDR3 DNA reads TGTGCCAGCAGTAACACTCCCGGGACAGGCAACATTCAGTACTTC. Its protein is CASSNTPGTGNIQYF.